This T cell receptor (beta chain) was profiled in a study of T cells after yellow fever vaccination. Findings and limits, study-wide: Among all clonotypes, a small share was observed in both CD4 and CD8 compartments. Any FACS-sorted repertoire could hold abundant clonotypes that contaminate it from the bulk population. A weaker but faster secondary response was observed, peaking on day 5 versus 15.

Germline assignment: CDR1 GTSNPN and CDR2 SVGIG (reference sequence). This CDR3 is 11 amino acids long. UMIs and a universal primer site were added when TCR cDNA was made by 5'RACE template switching. TCRdb called the 5' RACE reads again in MiXCR, with one record for every CDR3 protein. Counted here are hundreds of thousands of distinct CDR3 sequences, 8.7% occurring once; the ten biggest clones make up 15% to 20%. This clonotype was counted between two and nine times. What it binds is unknown. A read error may account for a junction end that differs from germline. The sequence derives from a man between 18 and 35 years old who received the YFV17D yellow fever vaccine. The sequencing here drew on PBMCs, taken on the day of the first yellow fever vaccination. The chain links TRBV30 to TRBJ1-2, with unresolved D. CDR3 nucleotide sequence: TGCGGCGCGCTGGGAAACTATGGCTACACCTTC. Translation: CGALGNYGYTF.